A selection of T cell receptor beta chains follows, all from one sample in a study of PD-L1 blockade in urothelial cancer. The protocol was immunoSEQ multiplex PCR, while the TCRdb copy is restricted to in-frame clones and leaves out a portion. In the table there are 50,000 to 70,000 clones, over 75% of which are singletons. The material sequenced was PBMCs, taken around atezolizumab (anti-PD-L1) treatment. These receptors all come from a man between 65 and 85 years old with urothelial cancer. CDR3s include the opening cysteine and the closing phenylalanine or tryptophan. Each record gives: clone size, D gene, J gene, V gene, CDR3 protein, CDR3 DNA. D genes are given only for firm matches. Some rows have no size entry. The others give once, few or many, or a class for an expanded clone.

>.|TRBD1|TRBJ1-4|TRBV9
CASSVGGQGFEKLFF
TGTGCCAGCAGCGTAGGGGGACAGGGTTTTGAAAAACTGTTTTTT
>.|.|TRBJ1-2|TRBV5-6
CASSLAGSNYGYTF
TGTGCCAGCAGCTTGGCAGGTAGTAACTATGGCTACACCTTC
>.|.|TRBJ2-7|TRBV5-6
CASSQGQYEQYF
TGTGCCAGCAGCCAGGGGCAGTACGAGCAGTACTTC
>.|.|TRBJ1-2|TRBV7-9
CASSSPGDLGYGYTF
TGTGCCAGCAGCTCCCCAGGGGATCTCGGCTATGGCTACACCTTC
>.|TRBD1|TRBJ1-5|TRBV5-6
CASSVTGQGNQPQHF
TGTGCCAGCAGCGTTACCGGACAGGGTAATCAGCCCCAGCATTTT
>few|.|TRBJ2-7|TRBV4-1
CASSQSSSQIDEQYF
TGCGCCAGCAGCCAATCCTCCTCCCAAATAGACGAGCAGTACTTC
>.|TRBD2|TRBJ2-7|TRBV19
CASSPLAGAPYEQYF
TGTGCCAGTAGTCCCCTAGCGGGAGCCCCCTACGAGCAGTACTTC
>.|.|TRBJ1-2|TRBV7-3
CASSSQGWRSQVGNTF
TGTGCCAGCAGCTCCCAGGGGTGGCGGTCCCAGGTCGGCAACACCTTC
>.|TRBD1|TRBJ1-3|TRBV5-1
CASSLGQGVLNTIYF
TGCGCCAGCAGCTTGGGTCAGGGGGTTTTAAACACCATATATTTT
>.|TRBD1|TRBJ2-3|TRBV7-2
CASSSLTGGGPQYF
TGTGCCAGCAGCTCGTTGACAGGGGGCGGTCCGCAGTATTTT
>.|TRBD1|TRBJ2-3|TRBV28
CASSSGQGRMDTQYF
TGTGCCAGCAGTTCGGGACAGGGAAGAATGGATACGCAGTATTTT
>.|.|TRBJ2-7|TRBV13
CASSPASEPDEQYF
TGTGCCAGCAGCCCAGCTTCGGAGCCTGACGAGCAGTACTTC
>.|TRBD2|TRBJ2-7|TRBV9
CASSPGGEQYF
TGTGCCAGCAGCCCCGGGGGGGAGCAGTACTTC
>.|.|TRBJ2-7|TRBV7-2
CASSSSTASFTYEQYF
TGTGCCAGCAGCTCAAGTACGGCTAGCTTTACCTACGAGCAGTACTTC